This T cell receptor beta chain was documented in a study of tumor-infiltrating lymphocytes in oesophageal squamous cell carcinoma. TCRdb called the PCR reads again in MiXCR, with one record for every CDR3 protein. The data hold approximately 3,000 distinct CDR3 sequences, with 16% observed a single time. This clonotype was observed many times. This may be a read error: a much more frequent sequence differs by one nucleotide. CDR3 size: 14 residues. With V trimmed by 8 bases and J by 11 bases, 13 bases remained unmatched. The germline V gene encodes CDR1 KGHDR and CDR2 SFDVKD. This rearrangement joins TRBV24-1 to TRBJ2-5, with 10 bases that match TRBD1. This TCR was recovered from a male donor with esophageal squamous cell carcinoma. Sequences were obtained from esophageal tumor tissue. The CDR3 bases are TGTGCCACCAAAGGGACAGGGGCAGAATATGAGCAGTACTTC. This sequence encodes CATKGTGAEYEQYF.